Shown below are 26 T cell receptor beta chains from a single sample sequenced in a study of T cells in Graves' hyperthyroidism and ophthalmopathy. Amplified TCR beta CDR3 regions came from RNA transcripts. The TCR CDR3 first-round RT-PCR relied on the HTBI primer set. TCRdb ran MiXCR on the multiplex PCR reads and lists one entry per CDR3 protein. The sample yields about 180,000 distinct CDR3 sequences, over 15% seen once. Specimen: blood. The origin of the receptors is a woman between 50 and 59 years old with Graves' hyperthyroidism.

This clonotype was seen repeatedly, ten times or more. The chain carries TRBV6-1 and TRBJ1-4; D is uncertain. Trimming removed 0 bases at V and 7 bases at J, with 9 bases between. The CDR3 has 14 amino acids. Germline values: CDR1 MNHNS, CDR2 SASEGT. The CDR3 region is CASSEAVSFEKLFF. For the CDR3, the DNA is TGTGCCAGCAGTGAAGCGGTCAGTTTTGAAAAACTGTTTTTT.

This clonotype was found many times. The chain couples TRBV20-1 to TRBJ1-5; 7 nucleotides line up with TRBD1. Germline V gives CDR1 DFQATT, CDR2 SNEGSKA (reference sequence). V shed 6 bases and J 4 bases; nucleotides not matched to a gene: 0. CDR3 length: 11 residues. The CDR3 loop reads CSAQGNQPQHF. In DNA form, the CDR3 reads TGCAGTGCACAGGGGAATCAGCCCCAGCATTTT.

With respect to this clonotype: This may arise from a read error, as a much more abundant clone is one base away. The V gene is TRBV30, the J gene TRBJ1-1; 7 bases align to TRBD1. Germline CDR1 and CDR2: GTSNPN and SVGIG (reference sequence). This CDR3 contains 15 residues. V trimming: 4 bases; J trimming: 4 bases; junction bases outside the gene matches: 12. The CDR3 region is CAWTTGQDPITEAFF. CDR3 DNA sequence: TGTGCCTGGACGACAGGACAGGACCCGATCACTGAAGCTTTCTTT.

The table lists this clonotype with a few counts. The chain combines TRBV6-2 or TRBV6-3 with TRBJ2-1; D is undetermined. CDR3 length: 13 residues. V shed 2 bases and J shed 3 bases, with 5 bases lying between them. Germline V CDR1 and CDR2: MNHEY, SVGEGT. This chain's CDR3 is CASSYTHYNEQFF. CDR3 DNA: TGTGCCAGCAGTTACACTCACTACAATGAGCAGTTCTTC.

In its sample, this clonotype was seen a few times. The rearrangement links TRBV5-5 to TRBJ2-6; possibly TRBD1 for D (6 bases). V was pared by 4 bases and J by 0 bases, with 14 bases between. CDR3 size: 17 residues. Per germline, CDR1 SGHKS and CDR2 YYEKEE (reference sequence). This chain's CDR3 is CASSPGQSFSGANVLTF. In DNA form, the CDR3 reads TGTGCCAGCAGCCCCGGACAGAGTTTCTCTGGGGCCAACGTCCTGACTTTC.

This rearrangement joins TRBV6-2 or TRBV6-3 to TRBJ1-5; D unresolved. The CDR3 totals 14 residues. Per the germline V gene, CDR1 is MNHEY and CDR2 is SVGEGT. Trimming left V 3 bases short and J 5 bases short, with 11 bases between. CDR3 nucleotides: TGTGCCAGCAGTTATTCCGGCACCCATCAGCCCCAGCATTTT. Translating it yields CASSYSGTHQPQHF.

This clonotype was recorded at least ten times. The rearrangement joins TRBV7-2 to TRBJ2-7; TRBD2 matches 11 bases. The germline V gene has CDR1 SGHTA and CDR2 FQGNSA. V shed 1 base and J 5 bases; nucleotides not matched to a gene: 10. This CDR3 has 17 amino acids. The CDR3 reads CASSLGLAGGGGNEQYF. CDR3 bases: TGTGCCAGCAGCTTAGGGCTAGCGGGGGGCGGGGGGAACGAGCAGTACTTC.

This clonotype was counted a few times. The chain links TRBV19 to TRBJ2-1, with no clear D. Germline CDR1 reads LNHDA; CDR2 reads SQIVND (reference sequence). Trimming stripped 4 bases from V and 6 bases from J, with 10 bases between. This CDR3 is built from 13 residues. This CDR3 reads CASSTGRLNEQFF. As DNA, the CDR3 is TGTGCCAGTAGTACCGGACGGCTCAATGAGCAGTTCTTC.

This clonotype was recorded at least ten times. The chain has TRBV6-6 and TRBJ2-5; 7 bases agree with TRBD1. V shed 2 bases, J shed 2 bases, and the junction held 8 bases outside the gene matches. The CDR3 length is 16 residues. In germline, CDR1 is MNHNY, CDR2 SVGAGI (reference sequence). CDR3 loop: CASSYPKGQQQETQYF. The CDR3 region has the DNA TGTGCCAGCAGTTACCCTAAGGGACAGCAACAAGAGACCCAGTACTTC.

In this sample, this clonotype turned up many times. This chain uses TRBV7-9 with TRBJ1-2; possible D gene TRBD1, 6 bases. The CDR3 sequence is 15 residues long. The V gene lost 3 bases and the J gene lost 5 bases, with 16 bases spanning the gap. The germline V gene has CDR1 SEHNR and CDR2 FQNEAQ (reference sequence). The CDR3 here is CASSFGTGADYGYTF. The DNA for the CDR3 is TGTGCCAGCAGCTTCGGAACGGGGGCGGATTATGGCTACACCTTC.

This clonotype has at least ten counts. The rearrangement joins TRBV6-1 to TRBJ2-7, with 10 bases fitting TRBD1. There are 13 residues in the CDR3. Per germline, CDR1 MNHNS and CDR2 SASEGT. The V gene end was trimmed by 8 bases and the J gene end by 3 bases; junction bases not matched to a gene: 4. This CDR3 is CASLWDRGYEQYF. For the CDR3, the DNA is TGTGCCAGCCTTTGGGACAGGGGCTACGAGCAGTACTTC.

This clonotype has at least ten counts. This rearrangement joins TRBV28 to TRBJ1-1; TRBD1 matches 8 bases. The V gene end was trimmed by 6 bases and the J gene end by 4 bases; junction bases not matched to a gene: 10. Germline assignment: CDR1 MDHEN and CDR2 SYDVKM. The CDR3 spans 15 residues. As DNA, the CDR3 is TGTGCCAGCAGCCCACGGACAGGGAGGCTCACTGAAGCTTTCTTT. Encoded protein: CASSPRTGRLTEAFF.

As for this clonotype: This may arise from a read error, as a much more abundant clone is one base away. The V and J genes are TRBV6-1 and TRBJ1-1; TRBD1 agrees at 7 bases. CDR1 and CDR2 (germline): MNHNS, SASEGT. Germline trimming cut 5 bases from V and 5 bases from J; bases unmatched to any gene: 20. The CDR3 extends over 18 amino acids. This CDR3 reads CASSHSTGLTIRGTEAFF. CDR3 DNA sequence: TGTGCCAGCAGTCACTCGACGGGACTTACGATCAGGGGGACTGAAGCTTTCTTT.

This chain uses TRBV3-1 with TRBJ2-3, with TRBD2 matching over 9 bases. The CDR3 is 15 residues long. Trimming at V came to 1 base and at J to 3 bases, leaving 2 bases not matched to a gene. Per the germline V gene, CDR1 is LGHDT and CDR2 is YNNKEL (reference sequence). The CDR3 protein is CASSQVAGATDTQYF. As DNA, the CDR3 is TGTGCCAGCAGCCAAGTAGCGGGAGCGACAGATACGCAGTATTTT.

This rearrangement joins TRBV7-6 to TRBJ2-7, with TRBD1 as a possible D gene (5 bases). V lost 3 bases and J 3 bases, leaving 18 bases between the germline ends. CDR1 is SGHVS and CDR2 is FNYEAQ in the germline V gene. The CDR3 has 16 residues. The CDR3 bases are TGTGCCAGCAGCTTGGTGGCAGGGTCGGTTCGCTACGAGCAGTACTTC. Protein: CASSLVAGSVRYEQYF.

This clonotype was seen many times. The V and J genes are TRBV24-1 and TRBJ2-3, with D unclear. Germline CDR1 reads KGHDR; CDR2 reads SFDVKD. Trimming took off 2 bases at V and 0 bases at J, with 2 bases between the two ends. This CDR3 spans 13 amino acids. The CDR3 DNA reads TGTGCCACCAGTGATTACAGCACAGATACGCAGTATTTT. Translated: CATSDYSTDTQYF.

In its sample, this clonotype was seen many times. V is TRBV14 and J is TRBJ2-3; D may be TRBD2 (6 bases). The germline V gene has CDR1 SGHDN and CDR2 FVKESK. Trimming shortened V by 0 bases and J by 3 bases, and 16 bases separated the two germline ends. This CDR3 region has 17 residues. CDR3 residues: CASSQDRSGFSTDTQYF. CDR3 in DNA: TGTGCCAGCAGCCAAGATAGAAGCGGGTTTTCAACAGATACGCAGTATTTT.

This clonotype was observed at least ten times. The V and J genes are TRBV5-1 and TRBJ2-5; 7 nucleotides line up with TRBD1. Germline V gene sequence: CDR1 SGHRS, CDR2 YFSETQ. Germline trimming cut 0 bases from V and 2 bases from J; bases unmatched to any gene: 4. The CDR3 runs to 15 residues. CDR3 in DNA: TGCGCCAGCAGCTTGGGGGACAGCAGACAAGAGACCCAGTACTTC. It specifies CASSLGDSRQETQYF.

This clonotype was seen ten or more times. The V and J genes are TRBV20-1 and TRBJ1-5; D is unclear. Trimming cost V 3 bases and J 7 bases, with 19 bases left between them. Per the germline V gene, CDR1 is DFQATT and CDR2 is SNEGSKA (reference sequence). The CDR3 contains 15 residues. The CDR3 nucleotides read TGCAGTGCTAGCCGACCTGGAACCGGGCTCCAGCCCCAGCATTTT. Amino acids: CSASRPGTGLQPQHF.

In this sample, this clonotype turned up many times. This chain uses TRBV18 with TRBJ1-1; D perhaps matches TRBD1 (5 bases). Deletions cut 6 bases from V and 1 base from J, with 9 bases between. This CDR3 contains 13 residues. Looked up from germline, CDR1 is KGHSH and CDR2 is LQKENI. Here the CDR3 DNA reads TGTGCCAGCTCTCGGGGGGAGAACACTGAAGCTTTCTTT. Residues: CASSRGENTEAFF.

This clonotype was detected ten times or more. J is TRBJ2-7 and V is TRBV19, with 9 bases aligning to TRBD1. Looked up from germline, CDR1 is LNHDA and CDR2 is SQIVND (reference sequence). V was pared by 3 bases and J by 4 bases, with 1 base of the junction left unmatched. The CDR3 has 13 amino acids. CDR3 region: CASSIGTGYEQYF. In nucleotides, the CDR3 is TGTGCCAGTAGTATCGGGACAGGGTACGAGCAGTACTTC.

In this sample, this clonotype turned up many times. The V call is TRBV28, the J call TRBJ2-1, with D perhaps TRBD2 (6 bases). Germline CDR1 MDHEN, CDR2 SYDVKM. V gave up 4 bases and J gave up 12 bases, with 22 bases separating them. This CDR3 comprises 15 residues. Here the CDR3 DNA reads TGTGCCAGCAGTTATGGAGGGACCGCGATCAGAGGGCAGTTCTTC. This sequence encodes CASSYGGTAIRGQFF.

This clonotype was detected ten times or more. The chain links TRBV25-1 to TRBJ1-4; 9 positions agree with TRBD1. The trim removed 5 bases at V and 10 bases at J, leaving 11 bases unmatched. The length of the CDR3 is 15 residues. Germline-derived CDR1 and CDR2 are MGHDK and SYGVNS. CDR3: CASSSSTGGKGKLFF. CDR3 sequence (DNA): TGTGCCAGCAGTTCCTCGACAGGGGGAAAAGGAAAACTGTTTTTT.

This clonotype was seen many times. This chain uses TRBV28 with TRBJ1-4; D not certain. The V and J ends lost 7 bases and 3 bases respectively, with 12 bases between them. Germline V gives CDR1 MDHEN, CDR2 SYDVKM. The CDR3 sequence is 14 residues long. CDR3 sequence: CASNSHAANEKLFF. CDR3 bases: TGTGCCAGCAATTCACATGCAGCTAATGAAAAACTGTTTTTT.

This clonotype has at least ten counts. This chain joins TRBV6-5 and TRBJ2-5, with D possibly being TRBD2 (6 bases). Trimming stripped 2 bases from V and 1 base from J, with 17 bases between. Per germline, CDR1 MNHEY and CDR2 SVGAGI. This CDR3 is 17 amino acids long. The CDR3 loop reads CASSYDRGGEIQETQYF. The CDR3 nucleotides read TGTGCCAGCAGTTACGACCGGGGCGGGGAGATCCAAGAGACCCAGTACTTC.

This clonotype was counted ten times or more. The chain couples TRBV6-1 to TRBJ1-1; 7 positions match TRBD1. With V trimmed by 5 bases and J by 6 bases, 9 bases remained unmatched. This CDR3 spans 14 amino acids. CDR1 is MNHNS, CDR2 SASEGT, per germline. CDR3 amino acids: CASSREQGFSEAFF. Here the CDR3 DNA reads TGTGCCAGCAGTAGGGAACAGGGGTTTTCTGAAGCTTTCTTT.